This entry lists 15 T cell receptor beta chains sequenced from one sample in a study of blood T cell repertoires in COVID-19. Here immunoSEQ multiplex PCR was the method, and the copy in TCRdb shows in-frame clones only, minus some. The top ten hold approximately 17% of the sample, which has 330,000 or so clones, under 95% seen once. The sample comprised PBMCs or T cells enriched from blood (not recorded which). Source of these receptors: a woman aged 30 to 39 who had recovered from COVID-19.

The chain is built from TRBV28 and TRBJ2-5; a possible D gene is TRBD2 (6 bases). Germline V gives CDR1 MDHEN, CDR2 SYDVKM. The CDR3 extends over 15 amino acids. Deletions cut 2 bases from V and 5 bases from J, with 15 bases between. This CDR3 reads CASSLGRRGWETQYF. CDR3 DNA: TGTGCCAGCAGTTTAGGCCGACGGGGGTGGGAGACCCAGTACTTC.

The chain is built from TRBV19 and TRBJ1-1; 9 bases are shared with TRBD1. The CDR3 is 15 amino acids. After removal of 5 bases from V and 1 base from J, the junction contained 5 bases not matched to a gene. Germline V CDR1 and CDR2: LNHDA, SQIVND (reference sequence). CDR3 sequence: CASSDNRGPNTEAFF. The CDR3 region has the DNA TGTGCCAGTAGTGACAACAGGGGGCCGAACACTGAAGCTTTCTTT.

The chain couples TRBV18 to TRBJ2-2, with 7 bases matching TRBD1. The V segment lost 1 base and the J segment 10 bases; nucleotides outside the gene matches: 6. This CDR3 comprises 14 residues. Looked up from germline, CDR1 is KGHSH and CDR2 is LQKENI. The CDR3 nucleotides are TGTGCCAGCTCACCACTCCAGGGGGAAGTGGAGCTGTTTTTT. Translation gives CASSPLQGEVELFF.

The J gene is TRBJ2-7, the V gene TRBV28, with D perhaps matching TRBD2 (6 bases). This CDR3 region has 14 residues. Germline CDR1 MDHEN, CDR2 SYDVKM. V was shortened by 3 bases and J by 2 bases, with 11 bases between the two germline ends. The CDR3 coding sequence is TGTGCCAGCAGTTTCGTGGGGGGAACCTACGAGCAGTACTTC. As protein: CASSFVGGTYEQYF.

This clone was counted only a few times. The chain carries TRBV19 and TRBJ1-2; 10 nucleotides agree with TRBD1. The ends lost 4 bases at V and 7 bases at J; junction bases unmatched: 6. Germline-derived CDR1 and CDR2 are LNHDA and SQIVND (reference sequence). This CDR3 is 14 amino acids long. DNA for the CDR3: TGTGCCAGTAGTAATCGACAGGGGGCGCCTGGCTACACCTTC. This codes for CASSNRQGAPGYTF.

J is TRBJ1-6 and V is TRBV18; the D gene is possibly TRBD1 (5 bases). The CDR3 spans 13 residues. Trimming cost V 3 bases and J 6 bases, with 6 bases left between them. Per the germline V gene, CDR1 is KGHSH and CDR2 is LQKENI. CDR3 residues: CASSPGGNSPLHF. CDR3 sequence (DNA): TGTGCCAGCTCACCGGGGGGTAATTCACCCCTCCACTTT. Combining the CDR3 with reference TRBV18 and TRBJ1-6 gives the whole variable domain NAGVMQNPRHLVRRRGQEARLRCSPMKGHSHVYWYRQLPEEGLKFMVYLQKENIIDESGMPKERFSAEFPKEGPSILRIQQVVRGDSAAYFCASSPGGNSPLHFGNGTRLTVT.

This clone was detected only once. The rearrangement links TRBV9 to TRBJ2-7; weak D call: TRBD2 (6 bases). The CDR3 has 15 amino acids. V lost 3 bases and J 2 bases, leaving 15 bases between the germline ends. Germline V CDR1 and CDR2: SGDLS, YYNGEE. CDR3 DNA: TGTGCCAGCAGCGCCGGACCGGGGGTGGCCTACGAGCAGTACTTC. It codes for CASSAGPGVAYEQYF.

The chain is built from TRBV12-3 or TRBV12-4 and TRBJ2-1, with TRBD2 matching over 8 bases. This CDR3 has 12 amino acids. The J segment lost 7 bases and the V segment lost 6 bases, leaving 2 bases of the junction unmatched. The DNA of the CDR3 is TGTGCCAGCAGATCTAGCGGGAATGAGCAGTTCTTC. Translating gives CASRSSGNEQFF.

The genes are TRBV27 and TRBJ2-1, with 7 bases aligning to TRBD2. This CDR3 comprises 14 residues. Unmatched junction bases numbered 6, after V lost 5 bases and J lost 5 bases. The germline V gene has CDR1 MNHEY and CDR2 SMNVEV (reference sequence). The chain's CDR3 is CASSPTLAHNEQFF. As DNA, the CDR3 is TGTGCCAGCAGTCCCACACTAGCGCACAATGAGCAGTTCTTC.

The rearrangement links TRBV6-5 to TRBJ1-5; TRBD1 might be the D (5 bases). This CDR3 has 16 amino acids. Trimming shortened V by 4 bases and J by 5 bases, and 18 bases separated the two germline ends. The germline V gene has CDR1 MNHEY and CDR2 SVGAGI. The CDR3: CASSFPIPGFDQPQHF. In nucleotides, the CDR3 is TGTGCCAGCAGTTTTCCTATCCCAGGGTTCGATCAGCCCCAGCATTTT.

The genes are TRBV5-5 and TRBJ2-1, with D perhaps matching TRBD1 (5 bases). Germline V gene sequence: CDR1 SGHKS, CDR2 YYEKEE (reference sequence). Between the trimmed V and J ends, which lost 1 base and 1 base, there was a span of 9 bases. CDR3 length: 15 amino acids. The CDR3 loop reads CASSLTGPSYNEQFF. The CDR3 DNA reads as TGTGCCAGCAGCTTGACAGGACCTTCCTACAATGAGCAGTTCTTC. The whole variable domain, remainder taken from reference TRBV5-5 and TRBJ2-1, is DAGVTQSPTHLIKTRGQQVTLRCSPISGHKSVSWYQQVLGQGPQFIFQYYEKEERGRGNFPDRFSARQFPNYSSELNVNALLLGDSALYLCASSLTGPSYNEQFFGPGTRLTVL.

This chain links TRBV6-6 with TRBJ1-2, with D possibly matching TRBD1 (6 bases). Germline V gene lookup returns CDR1 MNHNY and CDR2 SVGAGI (reference sequence). The CDR3 has 15 amino acids. V shed 2 bases and J shed 10 bases, with 20 bases lying between them. CDR3 sequence reads: CASSYDSGQSSAYTF. Written as DNA, the CDR3 is TGTGCCAGCAGTTACGATTCTGGACAGAGCTCGGCCTACACCTTC.

The chain uses TRBV29-1 and TRBJ1-4; 9 nucleotides align to TRBD1. The germline V gene has CDR1 SQVTM and CDR2 ANQGSEA. This CDR3 contains 13 residues. The V and J ends lost 3 bases and 8 bases, in that order; junction bases with no gene match: 4. CDR3 bases: TGCAGCGTTGACGACAGGGGGGGAGAAAAACTGTTTTTT. Translating it yields CSVDDRGGEKLFF.

A word on this clone: The same CDR3 is also encoded by other DNA sequences in this sample. The V call is TRBV11-2, the J call TRBJ1-1; tentative D call: TRBD1 (6 bases). Trimming cost V 3 bases and J 1 base, with 9 bases left between them. Germline-derived CDR1 and CDR2 are SGHAT and FQNNGV. This CDR3 spans 14 amino acids. The DNA of the CDR3 is TGTGCCAGCAGCTTCCAACAGGGGAACACTGAAGCTTTCTTT. Its protein is CASSFQQGNTEAFF.

The chain has TRBV10-3 and TRBJ2-3, with D tentatively TRBD2 (6 bases). Looked up from germline, CDR1 is ENHRY and CDR2 is SYGVKD. This CDR3 is 14 amino acids long. V shed 8 bases and J shed 2 bases, with 14 bases lying between them. The CDR3 reads CAIGWEDNTDTQYF. DNA for the CDR3: TGTGCCATCGGCTGGGAGGATAACACAGATACGCAGTATTTT.